The clone carrying this T cell receptor (beta chain) occurred once. This sample is part of a study of blood T cell repertoires in COVID-19. Study-level information: Samples taken during acute and convalescent COVID-19 were collected in the United States, Italy and Spain. T cells, B-cell-depleted T cells, or PBMCs provided the cDNA or gDNA that served as material.

Original processing notes: Estimated nucleated cell counts came from reference gene primer amplification. Using immunoSEQ multiplex PCR, the repertoire was profiled, and TCRdb retains in-frame clones only, with some absent. The DNA was the basis for D and trimming; V, J and clone size are from that table. The repertoire holds about 190,000 clones, with 84% as singletons. Losses at the gene ends were 10 bases for V and 0 bases for J; bases not matched to a gene: 11. This CDR3 has 15 amino acids. The germline gives CDR1 MNHEY, CDR2 SVGAGI. Sequenced: peripheral blood. The TCR sequence derives from a woman in her sixties or seventies with active or convalescent COVID-19. The rearrangement links TRBV6-5 to TRBJ2-7, with TRBD1 identical over 8 bases. The CDR3 coding sequence is TGTGCCACCAAATCAAGGACAGGGACCTCCTACGAGCAGTACTTC. Its protein product is CATKSRTGTSYEQYF.